This T cell receptor (beta chain) was recovered during a study of graft-versus-host responses after intestinal transplantation. Details on this clone: No antigen is known for it.

Germline assignment: CDR1 MNHNS and CDR2 SASEGT. CDR3 length: 12 residues. Trimming removed 6 bases at V and 0 bases at J, with 6 bases between. Produced via immunoSEQ multiplex PCR; TCRdb's table is partial and in-frame only. The table records 90,000 or so clones, roughly 80% of them present only once. The V call is TRBV6-1, the J call TRBJ2-7, with D unresolved. Sample: unstimulated CD4+ T cells sorted from spleen or lymph node cells, taken before intestinal transplant. The source of this sequence is a human donor who received an intestinal transplant. The CDR3 region is CASSQVSYEQYF. CDR3 DNA: TGTGCCAGCAGCCAGGTCTCCTACGAGCAGTACTTC.